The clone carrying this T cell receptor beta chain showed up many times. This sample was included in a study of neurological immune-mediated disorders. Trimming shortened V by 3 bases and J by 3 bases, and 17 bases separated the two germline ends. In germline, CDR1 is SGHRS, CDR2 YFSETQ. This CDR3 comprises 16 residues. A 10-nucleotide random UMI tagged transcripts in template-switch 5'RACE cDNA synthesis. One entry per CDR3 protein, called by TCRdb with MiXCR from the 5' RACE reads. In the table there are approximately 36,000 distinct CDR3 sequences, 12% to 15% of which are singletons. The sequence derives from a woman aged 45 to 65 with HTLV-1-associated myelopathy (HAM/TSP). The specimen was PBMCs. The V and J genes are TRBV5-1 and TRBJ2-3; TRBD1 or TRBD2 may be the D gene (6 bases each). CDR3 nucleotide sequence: TGCGCCAGCAGCTCCGAGGGGGGCCCCAGGACAGATACGCAGTATTTT. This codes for CASSSEGGPRTDTQYF.